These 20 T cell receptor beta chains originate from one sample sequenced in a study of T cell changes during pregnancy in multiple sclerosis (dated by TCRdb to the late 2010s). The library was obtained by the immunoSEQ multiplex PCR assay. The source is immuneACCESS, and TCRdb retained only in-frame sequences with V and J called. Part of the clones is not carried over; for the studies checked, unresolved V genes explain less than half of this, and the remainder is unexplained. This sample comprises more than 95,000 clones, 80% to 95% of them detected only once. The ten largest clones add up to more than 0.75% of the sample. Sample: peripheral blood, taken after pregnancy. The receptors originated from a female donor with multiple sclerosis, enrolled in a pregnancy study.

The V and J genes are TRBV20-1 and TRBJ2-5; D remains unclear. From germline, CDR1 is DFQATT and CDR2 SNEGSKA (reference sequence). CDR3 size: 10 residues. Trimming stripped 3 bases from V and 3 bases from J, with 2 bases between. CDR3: CSASKETQYF. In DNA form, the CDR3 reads TGCAGTGCTAGCAAAGAGACCCAGTACTTC.

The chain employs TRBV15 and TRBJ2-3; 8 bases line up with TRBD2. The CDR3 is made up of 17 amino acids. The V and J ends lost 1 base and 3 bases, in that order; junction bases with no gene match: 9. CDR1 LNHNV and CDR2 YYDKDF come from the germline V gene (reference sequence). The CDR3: CATSRVPAGVGTDTQYF. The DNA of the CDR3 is TGTGCCACCAGCAGAGTCCCAGCGGGAGTGGGTACAGATACGCAGTATTTT.

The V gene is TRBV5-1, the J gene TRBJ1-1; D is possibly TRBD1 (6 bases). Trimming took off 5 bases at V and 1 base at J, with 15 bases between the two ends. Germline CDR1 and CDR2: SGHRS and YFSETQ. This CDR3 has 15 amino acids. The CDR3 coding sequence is TGCGCCAGCAGAGAAGAGGGGGTTCAGAACACTGAAGCTTTCTTT. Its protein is CASREEGVQNTEAFF.

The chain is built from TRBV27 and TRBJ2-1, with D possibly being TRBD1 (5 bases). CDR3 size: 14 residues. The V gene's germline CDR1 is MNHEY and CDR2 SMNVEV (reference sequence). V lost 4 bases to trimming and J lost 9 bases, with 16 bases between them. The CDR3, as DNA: TGTGCCAGCAGTTCTATGGCAGGGTGGTTTGAGCAGTTCTTC. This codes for CASSSMAGWFEQFF.

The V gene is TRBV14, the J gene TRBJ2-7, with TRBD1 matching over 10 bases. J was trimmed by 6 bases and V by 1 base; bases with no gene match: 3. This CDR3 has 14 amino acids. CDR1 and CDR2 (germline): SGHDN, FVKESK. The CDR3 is CASSQAGTGVEQYF. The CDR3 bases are TGTGCCAGCAGCCAAGCCGGGACAGGGGTCGAGCAGTACTTC. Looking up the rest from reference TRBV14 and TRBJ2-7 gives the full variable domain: EAGVTQFPSHSVIEKGQTVTLRCDPISGHDNLYWYRRVMGKEIKFLLHFVKESKQDESGMPNNRFLAERTGGTYSTLKVQPAELEDSGVYFCASSQAGTGVEQYFGPGTRLTVT.

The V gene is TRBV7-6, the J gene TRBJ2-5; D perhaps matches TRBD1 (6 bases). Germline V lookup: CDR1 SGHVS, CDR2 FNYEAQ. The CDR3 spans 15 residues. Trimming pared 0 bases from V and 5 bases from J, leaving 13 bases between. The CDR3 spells CASSLARGIGETQYF. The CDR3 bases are TGTGCCAGCAGCTTAGCGAGGGGGATCGGGGAGACCCAGTACTTC.

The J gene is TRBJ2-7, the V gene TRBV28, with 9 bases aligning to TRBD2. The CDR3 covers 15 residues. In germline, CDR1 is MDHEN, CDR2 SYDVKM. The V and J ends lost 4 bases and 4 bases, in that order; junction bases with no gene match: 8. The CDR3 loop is CASSSGREGSYEQYF. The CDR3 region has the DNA TGTGCCAGCAGTTCAGGGCGGGAGGGTAGTTACGAGCAGTACTTC. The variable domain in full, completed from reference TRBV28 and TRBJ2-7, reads DVKVTQSSRYLVKRTGEKVFLECVQDMDHENMFWYRQDPGLGLRLIYFSYDVKMKEKGDIPEGYSVSREKKERFSLILESASTNQTSMYLCASSSGREGSYEQYFGPGTRLTVT.

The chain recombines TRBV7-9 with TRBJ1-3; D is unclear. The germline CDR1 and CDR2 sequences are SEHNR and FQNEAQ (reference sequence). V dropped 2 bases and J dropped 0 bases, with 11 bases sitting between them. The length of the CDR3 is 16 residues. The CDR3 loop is CASSLSGPSSGNTIYF. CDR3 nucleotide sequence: TGTGCCAGCAGCTTATCAGGTCCCAGCTCTGGAAACACCATATATTTT.

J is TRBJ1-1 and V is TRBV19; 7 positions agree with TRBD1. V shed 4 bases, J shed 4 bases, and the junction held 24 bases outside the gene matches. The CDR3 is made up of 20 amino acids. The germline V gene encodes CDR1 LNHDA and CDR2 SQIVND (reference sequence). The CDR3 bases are TGTGCCAGTAGTACCTCCGAGCCCGACAGGGAAGGTAGGTGGAGCACTGAAGCTTTCTTT. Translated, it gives CASSTSEPDREGRWSTEAFF.

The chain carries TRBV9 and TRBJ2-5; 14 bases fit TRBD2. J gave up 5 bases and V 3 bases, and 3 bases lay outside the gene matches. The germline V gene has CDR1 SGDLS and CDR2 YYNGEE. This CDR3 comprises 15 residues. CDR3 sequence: CASSGTSGRSETQYF. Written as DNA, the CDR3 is TGTGCCAGCAGCGGGACTAGCGGGAGGTCGGAGACCCAGTACTTC.

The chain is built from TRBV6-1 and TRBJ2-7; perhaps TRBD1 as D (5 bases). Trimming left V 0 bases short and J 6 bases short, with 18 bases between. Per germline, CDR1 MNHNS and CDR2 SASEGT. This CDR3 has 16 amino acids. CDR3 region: CASSEALRLIGVEQYF. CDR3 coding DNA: TGTGCCAGCAGTGAAGCGCTTCGCCTGATAGGGGTCGAGCAGTACTTC.

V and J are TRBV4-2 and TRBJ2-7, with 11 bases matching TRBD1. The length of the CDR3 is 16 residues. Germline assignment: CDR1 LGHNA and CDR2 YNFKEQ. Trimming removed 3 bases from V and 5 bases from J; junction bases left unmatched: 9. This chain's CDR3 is CASSQQPGQGGNEQYF. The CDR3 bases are TGTGCCAGCAGCCAGCAACCGGGACAGGGGGGGAACGAGCAGTACTTC.

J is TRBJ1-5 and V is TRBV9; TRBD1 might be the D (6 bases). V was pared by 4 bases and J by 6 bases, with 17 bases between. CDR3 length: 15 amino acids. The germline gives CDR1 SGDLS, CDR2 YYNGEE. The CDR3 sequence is CASSPKTGSGQPQHF. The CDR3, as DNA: TGTGCCAGCAGCCCGAAGACAGGCTCAGGTCAGCCCCAGCATTTT. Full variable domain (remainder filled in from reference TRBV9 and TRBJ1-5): DSGVTQTPKHLITATGQRVTLRCSPRSGDLSVYWYQQSLDQGLQFLIQYYNGEERAKGNILERFSAQQFPDLHSELNLSSLELGDSALYFCASSPKTGSGQPQHFGDGTRLSIL.

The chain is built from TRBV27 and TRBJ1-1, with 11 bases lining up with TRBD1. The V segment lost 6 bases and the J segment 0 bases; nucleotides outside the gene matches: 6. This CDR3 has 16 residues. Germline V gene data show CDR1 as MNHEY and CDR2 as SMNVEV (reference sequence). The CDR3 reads CASSWTGGALNTEAFF. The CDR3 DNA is TGTGCCAGCAGCTGGACAGGGGGCGCCTTGAACACTGAAGCTTTCTTT.

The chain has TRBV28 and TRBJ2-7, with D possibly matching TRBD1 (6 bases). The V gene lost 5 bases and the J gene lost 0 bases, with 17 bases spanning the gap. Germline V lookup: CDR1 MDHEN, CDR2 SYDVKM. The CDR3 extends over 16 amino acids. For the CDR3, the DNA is TGTGCCAGCAGTAAACGAACAGGGTTCACCTCCTACGAGCAGTACTTC. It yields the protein CASSKRTGFTSYEQYF.

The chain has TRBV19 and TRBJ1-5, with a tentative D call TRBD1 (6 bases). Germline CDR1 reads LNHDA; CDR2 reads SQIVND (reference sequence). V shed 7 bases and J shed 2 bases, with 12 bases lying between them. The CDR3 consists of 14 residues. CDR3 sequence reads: CASIRGYGNQPQHF. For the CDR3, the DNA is TGTGCCAGTATCAGGGGTTACGGCAATCAGCCCCAGCATTTT. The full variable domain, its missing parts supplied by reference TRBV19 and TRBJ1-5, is DGGITQSPKYLFRKEGQNVTLSCEQNLNHDAMYWYRQDPGQGLRLIYYSQIVNDFQKGDIAEGYSVSREKKESFPLTVTSAQKNPTAFYLCASIRGYGNQPQHFGDGTRLSIL.

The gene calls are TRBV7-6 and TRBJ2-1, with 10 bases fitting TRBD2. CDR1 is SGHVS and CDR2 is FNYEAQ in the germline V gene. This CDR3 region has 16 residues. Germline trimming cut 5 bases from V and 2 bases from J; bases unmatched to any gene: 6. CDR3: CASSPRTSGPYNEQFF. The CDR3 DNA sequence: TGTGCCAGCAGCCCCCGGACTAGCGGACCCTACAATGAGCAGTTCTTC.

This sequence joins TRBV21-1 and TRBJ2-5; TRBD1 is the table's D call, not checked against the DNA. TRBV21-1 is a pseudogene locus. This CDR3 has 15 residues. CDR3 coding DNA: TGTGCCAGCAGCAAACCTAGGGGTTCGGGAGAGACCCAGTACTTC. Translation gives CASSKPRGSGETQYF.

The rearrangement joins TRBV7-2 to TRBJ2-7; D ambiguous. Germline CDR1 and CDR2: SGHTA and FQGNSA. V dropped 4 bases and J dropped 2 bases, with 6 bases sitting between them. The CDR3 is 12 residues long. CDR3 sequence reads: CASSSTTYEQYF. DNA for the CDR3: TGTGCCAGCAGCTCCACAACCTACGAGCAGTACTTC. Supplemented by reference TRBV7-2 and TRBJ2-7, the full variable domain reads GAGVSQSPSNKVTEKGKDVELRCDPISGHTALYWYRQSLGQGLEFLIYFQGNSAPDKSGLPSDRFSAERTGGSVSTLTIQRTQQEDSAVYLCASSSTTYEQYFGPGTRLTVT.

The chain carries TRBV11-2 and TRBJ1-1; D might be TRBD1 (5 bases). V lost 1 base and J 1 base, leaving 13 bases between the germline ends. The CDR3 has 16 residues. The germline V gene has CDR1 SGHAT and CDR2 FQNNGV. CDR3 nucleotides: TGTGCCAGCAGCTTAGGCCTACAGGCCCAGAACACTGAAGCTTTCTTT. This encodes CASSLGLQAQNTEAFF. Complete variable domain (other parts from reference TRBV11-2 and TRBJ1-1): EAGVAQSPRYKIIEKRQSVAFWCNPISGHATLYWYQQILGQGPKLLIQFQNNGVVDDSQLPKDRFSAERLKGVDSTLKIQPAKLEDSAVYLCASSLGLQAQNTEAFFGQGTRLTVV.